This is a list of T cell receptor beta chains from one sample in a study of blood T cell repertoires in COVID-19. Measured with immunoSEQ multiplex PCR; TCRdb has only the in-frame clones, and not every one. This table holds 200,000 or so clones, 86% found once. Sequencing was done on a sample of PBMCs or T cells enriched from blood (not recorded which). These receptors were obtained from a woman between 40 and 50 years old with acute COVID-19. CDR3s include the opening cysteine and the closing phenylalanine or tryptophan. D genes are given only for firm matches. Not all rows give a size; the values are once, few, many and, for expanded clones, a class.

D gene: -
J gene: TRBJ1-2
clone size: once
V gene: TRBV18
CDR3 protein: CASSQGGGAYGYTF
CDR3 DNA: TGTGCCAGCTCACAAGGCGGGGGGGCCTATGGCTACACCTTC

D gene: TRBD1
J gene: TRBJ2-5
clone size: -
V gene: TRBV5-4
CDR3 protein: CASSLVWTGQETQYF
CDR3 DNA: TGTGCCAGCAGCTTGGTCTGGACAGGACAAGAGACCCAGTACTTC

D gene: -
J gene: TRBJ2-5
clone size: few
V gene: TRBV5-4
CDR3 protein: CASSLAGRLQETQYF
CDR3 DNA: TGTGCCAGCAGCTTGGCCGGAAGACTCCAAGAGACCCAGTACTTC

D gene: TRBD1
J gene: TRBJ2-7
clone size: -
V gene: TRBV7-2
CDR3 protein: CASSFLPGQGYEQYF
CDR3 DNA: TGTGCCAGCAGCTTCCTACCGGGACAGGGTTACGAGCAGTACTTC

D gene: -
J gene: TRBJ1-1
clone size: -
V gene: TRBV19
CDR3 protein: CATGVARDTEAFF
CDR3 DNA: TGTGCCACAGGGGTAGCAAGAGACACTGAAGCTTTCTTT

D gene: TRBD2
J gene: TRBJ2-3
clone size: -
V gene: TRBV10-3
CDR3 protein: CAISVLAGGDTDTQYF
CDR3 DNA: TGTGCCATCAGTGTACTAGCGGGGGGTGACACAGATACGCAGTATTTT

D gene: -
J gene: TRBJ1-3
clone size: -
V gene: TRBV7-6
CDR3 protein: CASSLFVQGGNTIYF
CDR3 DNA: TGTGCCAGCAGCTTATTTGTGCAGGGCGGAAACACCATATATTTT

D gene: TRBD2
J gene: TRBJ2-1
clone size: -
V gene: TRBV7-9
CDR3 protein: CASSLARSGVGDEQFF
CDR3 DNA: TGTGCCAGCAGCTTAGCGCGTAGCGGGGTAGGGGATGAGCAGTTCTTC

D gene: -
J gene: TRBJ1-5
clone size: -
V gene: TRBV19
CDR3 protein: CASLTGPGQPQHF
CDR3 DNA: TGTGCCAGTTTAACAGGGCCCGGTCAGCCCCAGCATTTT

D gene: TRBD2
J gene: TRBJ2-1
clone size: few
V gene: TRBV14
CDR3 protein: CASSPWGGSYNEQFF
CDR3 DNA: TGTGCCAGCAGCCCATGGGGGGGCTCCTACAATGAGCAGTTCTTC

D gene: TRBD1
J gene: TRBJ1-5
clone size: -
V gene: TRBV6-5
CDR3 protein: CASSYSAGGMNQPQHF
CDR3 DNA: TGTGCCAGCAGTTACTCGGCAGGGGGCATGAATCAGCCCCAGCATTTT

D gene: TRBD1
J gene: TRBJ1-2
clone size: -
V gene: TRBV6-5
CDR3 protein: CASKPDRGLNYGYTF
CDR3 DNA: TGTGCCAGCAAGCCCGACAGGGGTTTAAACTATGGCTACACCTTC

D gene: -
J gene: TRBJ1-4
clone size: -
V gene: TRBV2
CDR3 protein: CASRGRLATNEKLFF
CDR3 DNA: TGTGCCAGCAGGGGCAGGTTAGCAACTAATGAAAAACTGTTTTTT

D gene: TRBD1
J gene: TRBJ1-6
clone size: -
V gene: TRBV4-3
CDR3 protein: CASSRDRVSPLHF
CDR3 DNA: TGCGCCAGCAGCCGAGACAGGGTTTCACCCCTCCACTTT

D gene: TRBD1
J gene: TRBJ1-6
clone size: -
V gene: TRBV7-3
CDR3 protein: CASSQGGGGNSPLHF
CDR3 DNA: TGTGCCAGCAGCCAGGGGGGCGGTGGTAATTCACCCCTCCACTTT

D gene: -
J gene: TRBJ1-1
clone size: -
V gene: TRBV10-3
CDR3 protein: CATLGETEAFF
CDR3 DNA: TGTGCCACCCTCGGGGAGACTGAAGCTTTCTTT

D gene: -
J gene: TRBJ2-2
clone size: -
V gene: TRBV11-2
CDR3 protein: CASSLGQGRDTGELFF
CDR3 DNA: TGTGCCAGCAGCTTAGGTCAGGGGAGAGACACCGGGGAGCTGTTTTTT

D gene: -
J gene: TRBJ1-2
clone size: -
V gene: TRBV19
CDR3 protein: CASSSPGVYGYTF
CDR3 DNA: TGTGCCAGTAGTAGCCCCGGGGTGTATGGCTACACCTTC

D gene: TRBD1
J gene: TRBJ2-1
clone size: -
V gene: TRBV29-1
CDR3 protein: CSVERFVLTGNNEQFF
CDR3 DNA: TGCAGCGTTGAAAGGTTCGTCCTGACAGGGAATAATGAGCAGTTCTTC

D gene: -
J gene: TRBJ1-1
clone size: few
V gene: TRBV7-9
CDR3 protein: CASSTGFTEAFF
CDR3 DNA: TGTGCCAGCAGTACAGGGTTCACTGAAGCTTTCTTT

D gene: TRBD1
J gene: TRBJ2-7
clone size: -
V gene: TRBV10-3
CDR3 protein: CAIARDSSYEQYF
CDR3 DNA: TGTGCCATCGCAAGGGACAGCTCCTACGAGCAGTACTTC

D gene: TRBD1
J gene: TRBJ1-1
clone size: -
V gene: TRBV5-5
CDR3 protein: CASSLGQGLNTEAFF
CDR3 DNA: TGTGCCAGCAGCTTGGGACAGGGGCTAAACACTGAAGCTTTCTTT

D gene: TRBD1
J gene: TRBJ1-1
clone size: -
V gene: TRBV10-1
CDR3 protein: CATTGGPGTEAFF
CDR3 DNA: TGCGCCACCACAGGGGGGCCCGGCACTGAAGCTTTCTTT

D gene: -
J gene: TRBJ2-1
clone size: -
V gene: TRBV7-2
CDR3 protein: CASSSGGSPYNEQFF
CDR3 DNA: TGTGCCAGCAGCTCTGGGGGGTCACCGTACAATGAGCAGTTCTTC

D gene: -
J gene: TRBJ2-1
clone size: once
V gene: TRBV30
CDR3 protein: CAWKRAGSYNEQFF
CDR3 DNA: TGTGCCTGGAAGAGGGCGGGGAGCTACAATGAGCAGTTCTTC

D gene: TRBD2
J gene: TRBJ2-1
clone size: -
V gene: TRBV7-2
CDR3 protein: CASSLGSGGANEQFF
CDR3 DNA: TGTGCCAGCAGCTTAGGGAGCGGGGGGGCTAATGAGCAGTTCTTC

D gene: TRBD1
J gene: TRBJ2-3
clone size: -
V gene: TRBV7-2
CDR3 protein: CASSFDRGRTDTQYF
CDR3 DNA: TGTGCCAGCAGCTTCGACAGGGGGCGCACAGATACGCAGTATTTT

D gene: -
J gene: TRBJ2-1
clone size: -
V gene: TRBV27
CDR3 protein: CASSFGHSDEQFF
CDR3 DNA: TGTGCCAGCAGTTTTGGTCACTCGGATGAGCAGTTCTTC

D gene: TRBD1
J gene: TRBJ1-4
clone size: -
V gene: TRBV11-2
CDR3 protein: CASTWDRGNEKLFF
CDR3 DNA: TGTGCCAGCACCTGGGACAGGGGTAATGAAAAACTGTTTTTT

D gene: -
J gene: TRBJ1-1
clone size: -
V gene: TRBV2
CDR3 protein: CASIISNTEAFF
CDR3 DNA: TGTGCCAGCATTATATCGAACACTGAAGCTTTCTTT

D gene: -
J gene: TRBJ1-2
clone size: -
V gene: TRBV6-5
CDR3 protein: CATTAGGIDYGYTF
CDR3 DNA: TGTGCCACCACCGCGGGGGGAATAGACTATGGCTACACCTTC

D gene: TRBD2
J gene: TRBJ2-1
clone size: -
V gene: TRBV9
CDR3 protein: CASSVSPSGGYNEQFF
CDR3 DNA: TGTGCCAGCAGCGTAAGTCCCAGCGGGGGATACAATGAGCAGTTCTTC

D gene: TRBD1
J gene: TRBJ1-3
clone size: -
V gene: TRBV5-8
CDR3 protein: CASRNPGQPSGNTIYF
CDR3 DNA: TGTGCCAGCAGGAATCCGGGACAGCCCTCTGGAAACACCATATATTTT

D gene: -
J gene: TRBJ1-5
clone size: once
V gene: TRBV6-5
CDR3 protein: CASNGGTVINQPQHF
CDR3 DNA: TGTGCCAGCAACGGAGGGACGGTTATTAATCAGCCCCAGCATTTT

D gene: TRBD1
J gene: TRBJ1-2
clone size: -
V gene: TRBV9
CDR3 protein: CASSARDRPYGYTF
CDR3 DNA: TGTGCCAGCAGCGCCAGGGACAGGCCTTATGGCTACACCTTC

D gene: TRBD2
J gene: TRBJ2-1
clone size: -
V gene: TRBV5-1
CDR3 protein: CASSPGGRGNNEQFF
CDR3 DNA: TGCGCCAGCAGCCCGGGGGGGCGGGGCAACAATGAGCAGTTCTTC

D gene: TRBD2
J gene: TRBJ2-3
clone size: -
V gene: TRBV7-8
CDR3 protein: CASSLDLRGGEDTQYF
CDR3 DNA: TGTGCCAGCAGCCTAGATTTGCGCGGGGGGGAAGATACGCAGTATTTT

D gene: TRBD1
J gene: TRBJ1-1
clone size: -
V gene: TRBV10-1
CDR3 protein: CASSHRGHTEAFF
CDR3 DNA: TGCGCCAGCAGCCACAGGGGGCACACTGAAGCTTTCTTT

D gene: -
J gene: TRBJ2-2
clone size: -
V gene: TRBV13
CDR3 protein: CASSPNSGKLGELFF
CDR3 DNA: TGTGCCAGCAGCCCCAACTCAGGGAAGCTCGGGGAGCTGTTTTTT

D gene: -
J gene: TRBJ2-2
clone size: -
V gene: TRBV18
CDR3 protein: CASRIAGDTGELFF
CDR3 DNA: TGTGCCAGTAGAATCGCGGGTGACACCGGGGAGCTGTTTTTT

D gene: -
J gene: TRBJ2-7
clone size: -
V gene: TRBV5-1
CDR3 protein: CASSGTGHPLTYEQYF
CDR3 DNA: TGCGCCAGCAGCGGTACCGGACATCCCCTAACCTACGAGCAGTACTTC

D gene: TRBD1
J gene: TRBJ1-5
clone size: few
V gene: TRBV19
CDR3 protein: CASTHLPGTGSNQPQHF
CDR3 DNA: TGTGCCAGTACCCACTTACCCGGGACAGGGAGCAATCAGCCCCAGCATTTT

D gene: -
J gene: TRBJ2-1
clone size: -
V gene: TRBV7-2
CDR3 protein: CASSPRAEQFF
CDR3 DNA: TGTGCCAGCAGCCCTCGCGCTGAGCAGTTCTTC

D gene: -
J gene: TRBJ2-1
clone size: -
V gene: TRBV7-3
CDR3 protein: CASGGTENNEQFF
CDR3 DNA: TGTGCCAGCGGGGGGACAGAAAACAATGAGCAGTTCTTC

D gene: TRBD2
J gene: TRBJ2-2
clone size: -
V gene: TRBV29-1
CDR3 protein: CSVLLSGGGTGELFF
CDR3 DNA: TGCAGCGTTCTATTAAGCGGGGGGGGCACCGGGGAGCTGTTTTTT

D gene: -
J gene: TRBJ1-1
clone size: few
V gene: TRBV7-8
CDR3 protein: CASSFLGRTEAFF
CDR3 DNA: TGTGCCAGCAGCTTTCTGGGGAGAACTGAAGCTTTCTTT

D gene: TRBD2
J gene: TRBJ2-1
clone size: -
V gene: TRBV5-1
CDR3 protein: CASSPGGVGEQFF
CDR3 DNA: TGCGCCAGCAGCCCGGGGGGTGTAGGTGAGCAGTTCTTC

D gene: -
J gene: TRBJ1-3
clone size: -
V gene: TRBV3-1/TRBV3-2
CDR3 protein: CASSPIYGNTIYF
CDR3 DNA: TGTGCCAGCAGCCCTATCTATGGAAACACCATATATTTT

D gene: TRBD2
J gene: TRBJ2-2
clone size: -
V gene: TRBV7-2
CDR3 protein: CASSHSSGGVTGELFF
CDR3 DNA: TGTGCCAGCAGCCATTCCAGCGGGGGGGTCACCGGGGAGCTGTTTTTT

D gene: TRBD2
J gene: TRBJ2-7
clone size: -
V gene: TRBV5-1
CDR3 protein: CASSLTSGGPHEQYF
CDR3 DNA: TGCGCCAGCAGCTTGACTAGCGGGGGGCCCCACGAGCAGTACTTC